This T cell receptor gamma chain comes out of a study of Vδ1+ human thymocytes. The study, taken as a whole, reports: Thymic TRG and TRD repertoires appeared highly polyclonal. TRG sequences recurred across donors, whereas TRD sequences stayed essentially private.

V dropped 0 bases and J dropped 4; count of bases not matched to a gene: 6. Germline V gene lookup returns CDR1 VTNTFY and CDR2 YDVSTARD (reference sequence). This CDR3 has 14 residues. As concerns this clone: Antigen specificity is unknown.

Extracted RNA was reverse transcribed into cDNA. The CDR3 regions were amplified by multiplex PCR from V-gene primers to a constant-region primer. TCRdb made new clone calls on the multiplex PCR reads using CATT. Found here are tens of thousands of gamma-chain clones, 20% to 25% of them singletons; the top ten hold under 2%. Specimen: Vdelta1+ gamma-delta thymocytes from the thymus. Indicated subset: FACS-sorted CD3+ TCRalphabeta- TCRVdelta1+ TCRVdelta2- thymocytes. The chain uses TRGV3 and TRGJ1 or TRGJ2. This receptor was taken from a girl less than two years old who had congenital heart surgery. The CDR3 is CATWDRLWYYKKLF. The CDR3 DNA sequence: TGTGCCACCTGGGACAGGCTTTGGTATTATAAGAAACTCTTT.